This is a list of T cell receptor beta chains from one sample in a study of tumor and adjacent non-tumor tissue in lung cancer. TCRdb reanalysed the multiplex PCR reads using MiXCR and keeps one entry per CDR3 protein. The sample has over 35,000 distinct CDR3 sequences; roughly 60% are singletons. Input material: distant non-tumor lung tissue. These receptors were collected from a man aged 45 to 65 with non-small cell lung cancer. Each CDR3 is given with its conserved first and last residue. D genes are given only for firm matches. Clone size is not always given. Where it is, it says once, few, many or a class for expanded clones.

size: many
V: TRBV6-6
J: TRBJ2-7
D: -
CDR3: CASSYNYEQYF
DNA: TGTGCCAGCAGTTACAACTACGAGCAGTACTTC

size: -
V: TRBV29-1
J: TRBJ1-2
D: -
CDR3: CSVGQPGDYGYIF
DNA: TGTAGCGTTGGCCAACCCGGGGACTATGGCTACATCTTC

size: -
V: TRBV29-1
J: TRBJ2-3
D: -
CDR3: CGIVKELTSTDTQYF
DNA: TGCGGCATTGTCAAAGAACTGACTAGCACAGATACGCAGTATTTT

size: -
V: TRBV10-3
J: TRBJ2-2
D: TRBD2
CDR3: CAISAERENTGELVF
DNA: TGTGCCATCAGTGCTGAGCGGGAGAACACCGGGGAGCTGGTTTTT

size: few
V: TRBV7-8
J: TRBJ2-7
D: -
CDR3: CAGSLIQGHYEQYF
DNA: TGTGCCGGCAGCTTAATACAGGGCCACTACGAGCAGTACTTC

size: -
V: TRBV4-2
J: TRBJ2-2
D: TRBD2
CDR3: CASFSGNSEELFF
DNA: TGTGCCAGTTTTAGCGGGAACTCCGAGGAACTGTTTTTT

size: -
V: TRBV11-1
J: TRBJ1-6
D: -
CDR3: CASSKEERSPFHF
DNA: TGTGCCAGCAGCAAAGAGGAGAGATCGCCCTTCCACTTT

size: many
V: TRBV12-3/TRBV12-4
J: TRBJ1-2
D: -
CDR3: CASRGLVGFDYGYTF
DNA: TGTGCCAGCAGAGGGCTCGTGGGGTTCGACTATGGCTACACCTTC

size: few
V: TRBV5-1
J: TRBJ2-7
D: -
CDR3: CASSKKIGSSYEQYF
DNA: TGCGCCAGCAGCAAAAAGATAGGGAGCTCCTACGAGCAGTACTTC

size: -
V: TRBV11-2
J: TRBJ2-7
D: -
CDR3: CASGLLSGVNEQYF
DNA: TGTGCCAGCGGTTTACTATCGGGAGTAAACGAGCAGTACTTC

size: -
V: TRBV5-1
J: TRBJ2-5
D: -
CDR3: CASSSGDKTQETQYF
DNA: TGCGCCAGCAGCTCGGGGGACAAAACTCAAGAGACCCAGTACTTC

size: few
V: TRBV5-1
J: TRBJ1-2
D: TRBD1
CDR3: CASSWGQGLNYGYTF
DNA: TGCGCCAGCAGCTGGGGACAGGGACTAAACTATGGCTACACCTTC

size: many
V: TRBV29-1
J: TRBJ2-5
D: TRBD2
CDR3: CSVPPLAGGPQYF
DNA: TGCAGCGTTCCCCCCCTAGCGGGAGGGCCCCAGTACTTC

size: -
V: TRBV11-2
J: TRBJ2-2
D: TRBD2
CDR3: CASSFRLASTGELFF
DNA: TGTGCCAGCAGCTTTCGACTAGCTTCCACCGGGGAGCTGTTTTTT

size: -
V: TRBV6-2/TRBV6-3
J: TRBJ2-4
D: TRBD2
CDR3: CASSYDERGLRIQYF
DNA: TGTGCCAGCAGCTACGACGAACGGGGACTACGGATTCAGTACTTC

size: -
V: TRBV5-4
J: TRBJ2-7
D: -
CDR3: CTSNANSYEQYF
DNA: TGTACCAGCAACGCGAACTCCTACGAGCAGTACTTC

size: -
V: TRBV11-2
J: TRBJ2-1
D: -
CDR3: CASCSGRGVHEQFF
DNA: TGTGCCAGCTGCTCGGGCAGAGGAGTCCATGAGCAGTTCTTC

size: -
V: TRBV29-1
J: TRBJ1-4
D: -
CDR3: CNVEVPFGEKLFF
DNA: TGCAACGTTGAAGTTCCGTTTGGAGAAAAACTGTTTTTT

size: -
V: TRBV12-5
J: TRBJ2-6
D: -
CDR3: CASALGGSGRSYNVLTF
DNA: TGTGCTAGTGCCTTGGGGGGCTCGGGGAGGAGTTACAACGTCCTGACTTTC

size: once
V: TRBV6-6
J: TRBJ2-5
D: TRBD1
CDR3: CANRRQGETQYF
DNA: TGTGCCAACAGGCGACAGGGGGAGACCCAGTACTTC

size: once
V: TRBV28
J: TRBJ2-3
D: -
CDR3: CANSFLDGTDTQYF
DNA: TGTGCCAATAGTTTTCTAGATGGCACAGATACGCAGTATTTT

size: -
V: TRBV5-6
J: TRBJ2-3
D: TRBD2
CDR3: CASSLSSGMTSADTQYF
DNA: TGTGCCAGCAGCTTGTCTAGCGGGATGACTAGCGCAGATACACAGTATTTT

size: many
V: TRBV4-2
J: TRBJ2-5
D: -
CDR3: CASSQGGSSFRHEETQYF
DNA: TGTGCCAGCAGCCAAGGTGGGTCTAGTTTCCGGCACGAAGAGACCCAGTACTTC

size: -
V: TRBV4-1
J: TRBJ2-3
D: -
CDR3: CASSQELVGGLDTQCF
DNA: TGCGCCAGCAGCCAAGAACTAGTGGGAGGCTTGGATACGCAGTGTTTT

size: -
V: TRBV29-1
J: TRBJ2-2
D: -
CDR3: CSVECLGTGELLF
DNA: TGCAGCGTTGAATGCTTAGGGACCGGGGAGCTGCTTTTT

size: many
V: TRBV28
J: TRBJ1-4
D: TRBD1
CDR3: CASSSGTVEKLFF
DNA: TGTGCCAGCAGTTCCGGGACAGTCGAAAAACTGTTTTTT

size: -
V: TRBV4-1
J: TRBJ1-2
D: -
CDR3: CASSQTCRAEGKFGYTF
DNA: TGCGCCAGCAGCCAAACCTGCAGGGCGGAGGGGAAGTTTGGCTACACCTTC

size: -
V: TRBV6-5
J: TRBJ2-7
D: -
CDR3: CASSSVGGSTYEQYF
DNA: TGTGCCAGCAGTTCGGTTGGGGGTTCAACCTACGAGCAGTACTTC

size: -
V: TRBV6-1
J: TRBJ1-5
D: -
CDR3: CTNRIDSNQPQHF
DNA: TGTACCAACAGGATAGATAGCAATCAGCCCCAGCATTTT

size: once
V: TRBV5-8
J: TRBJ2-6
D: TRBD1
CDR3: CASSLWTGDSGAKVLTF
DNA: TGTGCCAGCAGCTTGTGGACAGGGGATTCTGGGGCCAAGGTCCTGACTTTC

size: -
V: TRBV11-3
J: TRBJ2-1
D: -
CDR3: CASSLERSGHVF
DNA: TGTGCCAGCAGCTTAGAACGATCTGGGCATGTCTTC

size: once
V: TRBV28
J: TRBJ1-5
D: TRBD1
CDR3: CASRPGQGTLWNQPQHF
DNA: TGTGCCAGCAGACCCGGACAGGGGACCTTATGGAATCAGCCCCAGCATTTC

size: -
V: TRBV6-5
J: TRBJ1-1
D: -
CDR3: CASSYSRGAINTEAFF
DNA: TGTGCCAGCAGTTACTCGAGGGGGGCCATAAACACCGAAGCTTTCTTT

size: -
V: TRBV7-9
J: TRBJ2-3
D: TRBD1
CDR3: CASTPGTALGDTQYF
DNA: TGTGCCAGCACCCCAGGGACAGCACTTGGGGATACGCAGTATTTT

size: -
V: TRBV10-3
J: TRBJ2-7
D: -
CDR3: CTISDSGGISDEQYF
DNA: TGTACCATCAGTGATTCAGGAGGTATTAGCGACGAGCAGTACTTC

size: -
V: TRBV4-1
J: TRBJ2-2
D: -
CDR3: CASSHLFVFKRTFTGELFF
DNA: TGCGCCAGTAGCCACCTCTTCGTCTTTAAGCGGACTTTCACCGGGGAGCTGTTTTTT